This T cell receptor (beta chain) was sequenced in a study of monozygotic twins with inflammatory bowel disease. Concerning this clonotype itself: The antigen is undetermined.

Whole-study findings and limits: Inverse Simpson values showed less TCRbeta diversity in IBD patients than in their healthy co-twins. Sharing of clonotypes with others was lower in IBD patients than in healthy twins, and this was especially so with disease activity.

The blood volume drawn from each donor was more than 2 ml. TCRdb reprocessed the 5' RACE reads and stores each CDR3 protein as one record, lacking DNA. Recorded here are some 450,000 distinct CDR3 sequences; the top ten clones represent 2.4%. Sequenced material: blood. The clonotype was recovered from a human donor with ulcerative colitis or Crohn's disease, or a healthy co-twin of an affected twin (not recorded which).

CDR3 loop: CASSKSGQNYEQYF. The gene calls are TRBV23-1 and TRBJ2-7; TCRdb reports TRBD1, a call that lacks DNA to check it against. TRBV23-1 is labeled an ORF, and its function is uncertain. This CDR3 is 14 amino acids long.